Detailed here is one TCR beta chain. The table came from immunoSEQ multiplex PCR; TCRdb's copy has only in-frame clones and leaves some out. The profile shows about 120,000 clones, 70% to 90% of them singletons. The data originate from a study of T cell responses to AZD1222 COVID-19 vaccine. Study summary: Pooled in the analysis were second doses at about 4 or about 12 weeks.

V was pared by 1 base and J by 4 bases, with 6 bases of the junction left unmatched. There are 16 residues in the CDR3. From germline, CDR1 is SGHNT and CDR2 YYREEE (reference sequence). The source was peripheral blood, collected on day 0 of AZD1222 vaccination. This receptor was identified in an adult in good health. The chain employs TRBV5-4 and TRBJ2-1; 9 bases line up with TRBD2. The CDR3, as DNA: TGTGCCAGCAGCTTGTGGGCGGGGGGGCAATACAATGAGCAGTTCTTC. Protein product: CASSLWAGGQYNEQFF.